Following are 29 T cell receptor beta chains from one sample sequenced in a study of blood T cell repertoires in COVID-19. TCRdb's copy holds only in-frame clones and misses some; the assay was immunoSEQ multiplex PCR. This table holds 110,000 to 150,000 clones, approximately 86% found once. The sequenced material came from peripheral blood. These receptors were collected from an older woman with acute or convalescent COVID-19.

This chain links TRBV5-4 with TRBJ2-7; 9 bases are a match to TRBD2. The trim removed 1 base at V and 3 bases at J, leaving 8 bases unmatched. The CDR3 runs 16 residues. The germline CDR1 and CDR2 sequences are SGHNT and YYREEE (reference sequence). The CDR3 DNA is TGTGCCAGCAGCTTGACATCGAGCGGGGGGATCTACGAGCAGTACTTC. Its translation: CASSLTSSGGIYEQYF.

This clone appeared once. The rearrangement uses TRBV11-2 and TRBJ1-2, with D perhaps TRBD1 (5 bases). Trimming cost V 2 bases and J 7 bases, with 14 bases left between them. The CDR3 sequence is 14 residues long. CDR1 is SGHAT and CDR2 is FQNNGV in the germline V gene. This CDR3 is CASSLSGQGSGYTF. The DNA of the CDR3 is TGTGCCAGCAGCTTAAGTGGGCAGGGAAGTGGCTACACCTTC.

This chain joins TRBV11-2 and TRBJ1-4; 8 nucleotides align to TRBD1. V was pared by 2 bases and J by 8 bases, with 4 bases of the junction left unmatched. The germline V gene encodes CDR1 SGHAT and CDR2 FQNNGV. The CDR3 is made up of 14 amino acids. CDR3 protein: CASSLRTGYEKLFF. As DNA, the CDR3 is TGTGCCAGCAGCTTACGGACAGGGTACGAAAAACTGTTTTTT. Using reference TRBV11-2 and TRBJ1-4 for the parts outside the CDR3, the full variable domain is EAGVAQSPRYKIIEKRQSVAFWCNPISGHATLYWYQQILGQGPKLLIQFQNNGVVDDSQLPKDRFSAERLKGVDSTLKIQPAKLEDSAVYLCASSLRTGYEKLFFGSGTQLSVL.

The rearrangement links TRBV13 to TRBJ1-5, with 8 bases identical to TRBD1. V lost 3 bases and J lost 6; bases outside the gene matches: 19. The CDR3 has 19 residues. Germline V gene sequence: CDR1 PRHDT, CDR2 FYEKMQ (reference sequence). CDR3 residues: CASSLSPFRQDRDGQPQHF. The CDR3 nucleotides are TGTGCCAGCAGCTTGTCACCTTTCCGTCAGGACAGGGACGGTCAGCCCCAGCATTTT.

The table lists this clone with a count of one. This chain uses TRBV6-6 with TRBJ1-1; maybe TRBD1 (5 bases). The CDR3 has 14 amino acids. The germline gives CDR1 MNHNY, CDR2 SVGAGI (reference sequence). Trimming took off 6 bases at V and 4 bases at J, with 15 bases between the two ends. The CDR3 protein is CASRPPRGGTEAFF. CDR3 in DNA: TGTGCCAGCAGGCCGCCGCGGGGGGGCACTGAAGCTTTCTTT.

This sequence joins TRBV19 and TRBJ2-2; TRBD1 is a possible D gene (6 bases). CDR1 LNHDA and CDR2 SQIVND come from the germline V gene (reference sequence). The CDR3 sequence is 14 residues long. V was trimmed by 6 bases and J by 0 bases, leaving 8 bases between them. DNA of the CDR3: TGTGCCAGTAGGGACAGTTCGAACACCGGGGAGCTGTTTTTT. Amino acid sequence: CASRDSSNTGELFF.

The rearrangement uses TRBV9 and TRBJ2-6; possible D gene TRBD2, 6 bases. V gave up 6 bases and J gave up 1 base, with 23 bases separating them. Germline V CDR1 and CDR2: SGDLS, YYNGEE. The CDR3 contains 19 residues. The CDR3, as DNA: TGTGCCAGCACCAAGTGGGGGGACCCGACTGCGTCTGGGGCCAACGTCCTGACTTTC. Amino acids: CASTKWGDPTASGANVLTF.

The V and J genes are TRBV5-4 and TRBJ2-7, with D tentatively TRBD2 (5 bases). Looked up from germline, CDR1 is SGHNT and CDR2 is YYREEE (reference sequence). V was shortened by 4 bases and J by 3 bases, with 17 bases between the two germline ends. The CDR3 spans 15 residues. CDR3 amino acids: CASSPPRGSSYEQYF. In DNA, the CDR3 is TGTGCCAGCAGCCCACCGAGAGGGTCCAGCTACGAGCAGTACTTC.

The table lists this clone with a few counts. The V gene is TRBV28, the J gene TRBJ1-5; 10 bases agree with TRBD1. The CDR3 loop spans 17 amino acids. V shed 1 base, J shed 3 bases, and the junction held 6 bases outside the gene matches. CDR1 and CDR2 (germline): MDHEN, SYDVKM. The CDR3 sequence is CASSLLFGTGVNQPQHF. Written as DNA, the CDR3 is TGTGCCAGCAGTTTATTATTTGGGACAGGGGTCAATCAGCCCCAGCATTTT. Looking up the rest from reference TRBV28 and TRBJ1-5 gives the full variable domain: DVKVTQSSRYLVKRTGEKVFLECVQDMDHENMFWYRQDPGLGLRLIYFSYDVKMKEKGDIPEGYSVSREKKERFSLILESASTNQTSMYLCASSLLFGTGVNQPQHFGDGTRLSIL.

This chain joins TRBV4-2 and TRBJ1-1, with 7 bases lining up with TRBD1. With V trimmed by 3 bases and J by 6 bases, 1 base remained unmatched. Germline assignment: CDR1 LGHNA and CDR2 YNFKEQ. There are 12 residues in the CDR3. The CDR3 DNA is TGTGCCAGCAGCCACGGACAGGCTGAAGCTTTCTTT. Translated, it gives CASSHGQAEAFF.

This clone is a singleton in its sample. The rearrangement uses TRBV6-2 or TRBV6-3 and TRBJ1-5, with 12 bases fitting TRBD1. The CDR3 is 16 residues long. V lost 6 bases and J lost 7; bases outside the gene matches: 10. The V gene's germline CDR1 is MNHEY and CDR2 SVGEGT. The CDR3 nucleotides are TGTGCCAGCAGCGTACGGGGACAGGGGGCAGGACAGCCCCAGCATTTT. It encodes CASSVRGQGAGQPQHF.

The V and J genes are TRBV10-3 and TRBJ1-1; possibly TRBD1 for D (6 bases). Trimming cost V 0 bases and J 1 base, with 12 bases left between them. Germline V gene lookup returns CDR1 ENHRY and CDR2 SYGVKD. This CDR3 has 16 residues. Written as DNA, the CDR3 is TGTGCCATCAGTGAGTCGAGTTGGGGGCCGAACACTGAAGCTTTCTTT. It codes for CAISESSWGPNTEAFF.

The chain employs TRBV5-1 and TRBJ2-3; 15 nucleotides line up with TRBD2. The CDR3 has 18 residues. J gave up 5 bases and V 4 bases, and 11 bases lay outside the gene matches. Germline-derived CDR1 and CDR2 are SGHRS and YFSETQ. The CDR3, as DNA: TGCGCCAGCAGCCCCGAAGGACTAGCGGGGGGGCAGCGAGATACGCAGTATTTT. This sequence encodes CASSPEGLAGGQRDTQYF.

The genes are TRBV6-5 and TRBJ2-5; the D gene is possibly TRBD1 (5 bases). Trimming took 10 bases from V and 0 from J, leaving 9 bases between them. Germline CDR1 reads MNHEY; CDR2 reads SVGAGI. This CDR3 contains 12 residues. This CDR3 reads CATRQYQETQYF. The CDR3, as DNA: TGTGCCACCCGACAGTACCAAGAGACCCAGTACTTC.

The chain combines TRBV2 with TRBJ1-5, with TRBD1 identical over 7 bases. Germline-derived CDR1 and CDR2 are SNHLY and FYNNEI. The V segment lost 5 bases and the J segment 5 bases; nucleotides outside the gene matches: 9. The CDR3 extends over 15 amino acids. This chain's CDR3 is CASSSRQGLDQPQHF. The CDR3 DNA reads TGTGCCAGCAGTTCGCGACAGGGTTTGGATCAGCCCCAGCATTTT.

V usage is TRBV7-9 and J usage is TRBJ2-1; 10 bases are a match to TRBD2. The CDR3 spans 17 residues. The germline CDR1 and CDR2 sequences are SEHNR and FQNEAQ (reference sequence). V lost 1 base to trimming and J lost 7 bases; unmatched junction nucleotides: 10. The CDR3 sequence: CASSLGVGLGLANEQFF. DNA for the CDR3: TGTGCCAGCAGCTTAGGAGTAGGTCTGGGACTAGCGAATGAGCAGTTCTTC.

This chain links TRBV28 with TRBJ1-5; TRBD1 agrees at 9 bases. Trimming at V came to 5 bases and at J to 7 bases, leaving 9 bases not matched to a gene. Germline CDR1 reads MDHEN; CDR2 reads SYDVKM. The length of the CDR3 is 15 residues. CDR3 sequence (DNA): TGTGCCAGCAGTGTCGGGACAGGGAGGGAACAGCCCCAGCATTTT. Translated, it gives CASSVGTGREQPQHF.

This clone has only a few counts. Additional DNA sequences in this sample encode the identical CDR3. This chain joins TRBV4-3 and TRBJ1-6, with a tentative D call TRBD1 (5 bases). Between the trimmed V and J ends, which lost 0 bases and 4 bases, there was a span of 13 bases. The CDR3 is 17 residues long. Germline lookup yields CDR1 LGHNA and CDR2 YSLEER. In DNA form, the CDR3 reads TGCGCCAGCAGCCAAGATTTAGCCGGGGGGTATAATTCACCCCTCCACTTT. This translates into CASSQDLAGGYNSPLHF.

The chain has TRBV28 and TRBJ1-1; 7 bases are a match to TRBD1. From germline, CDR1 is MDHEN and CDR2 SYDVKM. V was pared by 2 bases and J by 0 bases, with 6 bases of the junction left unmatched. The CDR3 covers 16 residues. CDR3 DNA: TGTGCCAGCAGTTTAATTGGGGGACAGTTGAACACTGAAGCTTTCTTT. Its protein product is CASSLIGGQLNTEAFF.

The chain joins TRBV7-2 to TRBJ2-3; D is unresolved. This CDR3 spans 13 amino acids. Germline loops: CDR1 SGHTA, CDR2 FQGNSA. Trimming pared 4 bases from V and 0 bases from J, leaving 5 bases between. The DNA of the CDR3 is TGTGCCAGCAGCTCCCTAAGCACAGATACGCAGTATTTT. It encodes CASSSLSTDTQYF. Filled out from reference TRBV7-2 and TRBJ2-3, the complete variable domain reads GAGVSQSPSNKVTEKGKDVELRCDPISGHTALYWYRQSLGQGLEFLIYFQGNSAPDKSGLPSDRFSAERTGGSVSTLTIQRTQQEDSAVYLCASSSLSTDTQYFGPGTRLTVL.

The chain couples TRBV5-6 to TRBJ2-7; TRBD2 is a possible D gene (6 bases). V was pared by 0 bases and J by 4 bases, with 11 bases between. CDR3 length: 14 amino acids. The germline V gene encodes CDR1 SGHDT and CDR2 YYEEEE. The CDR3 DNA reads as TGTGCCAGCAGCTTGGCCGCGGCGGGGTACGAGCAGTACTTC. Amino acids: CASSLAAAGYEQYF. Supplemented by reference TRBV5-6 and TRBJ2-7, the full variable domain reads DAGVTQSPTHLIKTRGQQVTLRCSPKSGHDTVSWYQQALGQGPQFIFQYYEEEERQRGNFPDRFSGHQFPNYSSELNVNALLLGDSALYLCASSLAAAGYEQYFGPGTRLTVT.

V is TRBV2 and J is TRBJ2-7; D is possibly TRBD2 (5 bases). This CDR3 spans 14 amino acids. V was clipped by 1 base and J by 3 bases, with 10 bases between them. Per the germline V gene, CDR1 is SNHLY and CDR2 is FYNNEI. CDR3 nucleotides: TGTGCCAGCAGTGAAGACTTCGGGAACTACGAGCAGTACTTC. Translated: CASSEDFGNYEQYF.

The chain is built from TRBV6-5 and TRBJ2-1, with 9 bases aligning to TRBD1. Germline V CDR1 and CDR2: MNHEY, SVGAGI. The CDR3 loop spans 15 amino acids. V lost 11 bases, J lost 5 bases, and 13 bases stayed unmatched. The CDR3 DNA is TGTGCCTGTTTACGACCGGGACAGGGCAACAATGAGCAGTTCTTC. As protein: CACLRPGQGNNEQFF.

The V and J genes are TRBV21-1 and TRBJ2-1; the table assigns TRBD1, which was not confirmed against the DNA. TRBV21-1 is annotated as a pseudogene. This CDR3 has 11 amino acids. Here the CDR3 DNA reads TGTGCCAGCAGCCACAGGAATGAGCAGTTCTTC. Translation: CASSHRNEQFF.

The chain couples TRBV7-2 to TRBJ2-5, with D possibly being TRBD1 (6 bases). The CDR3 spans 13 residues. Germline V CDR1 and CDR2: SGHTA, FQGNSA. V was clipped by 10 bases and J by 3 bases, with 15 bases between them. Written as DNA, the CDR3 is TGTGCCACCACATGGGGGCCCGAAGAGACCCAGTACTTC. Translated, it gives CATTWGPEETQYF.

The rearrangement joins TRBV5-1 to TRBJ1-1; no reliable D call. CDR3 length: 13 amino acids. Per the germline V gene, CDR1 is SGHRS and CDR2 is YFSETQ. Trimming stripped 0 bases from V and 1 base from J, with 4 bases between. CDR3 DNA: TGCGCCAGCAGCTTGGCCAGGAACACTGAAGCTTTCTTT. Its protein product is CASSLARNTEAFF.

The J gene is TRBJ2-2, the V gene TRBV7-9; 7 positions agree with TRBD1. The germline CDR1 and CDR2 sequences are SEHNR and FQNEAQ (reference sequence). The CDR3 is 14 amino acids. The V gene end was trimmed by 7 bases and the J gene end by 0 bases; junction bases not matched to a gene: 2. CDR3 nucleotide sequence: TGTGCCAGCAAGGGACAGACGAACACCGGGGAGCTGTTTTTT. It codes for CASKGQTNTGELFF.

This chain links TRBV7-9 with TRBJ2-7; perhaps TRBD2 as D (5 bases). The CDR3 runs 12 residues. CDR1 and CDR2 (germline): SEHNR, FQNEAQ (reference sequence). Deletions cut 2 bases from V and 6 bases from J, with 8 bases between. The CDR3 sequence is CASSLIGSEQYF. DNA of the CDR3: TGTGCCAGCAGCTTAATAGGGAGCGAGCAGTACTTC.

The CDR3, as DNA: TGTGCCAGCAGCATAGGACACCCTCTGTTTTTT. Its protein product is CASSIGHPLFF. The genes are TRBV7-9 and TRBJ1-4; D possibly corresponds to TRBD1 (5 bases). This CDR3 has 11 amino acids. With 5 bases removed from V and 14 bases from J, the gap between germline ends came to 12 bases. The germline V gene has CDR1 SEHNR and CDR2 FQNEAQ (reference sequence).